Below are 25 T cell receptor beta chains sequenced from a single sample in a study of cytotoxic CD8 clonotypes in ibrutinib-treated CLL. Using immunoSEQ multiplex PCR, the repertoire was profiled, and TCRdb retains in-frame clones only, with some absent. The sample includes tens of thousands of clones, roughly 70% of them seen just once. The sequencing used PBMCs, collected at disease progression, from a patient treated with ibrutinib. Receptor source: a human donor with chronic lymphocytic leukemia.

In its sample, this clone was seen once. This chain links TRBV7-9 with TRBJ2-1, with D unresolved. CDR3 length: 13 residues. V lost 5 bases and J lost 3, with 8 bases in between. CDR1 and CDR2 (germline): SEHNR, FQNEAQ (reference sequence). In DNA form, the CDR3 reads TGTGCCAGCAGCCCTGACATCTACAATGAGCAGTTCTTC. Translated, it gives CASSPDIYNEQFF. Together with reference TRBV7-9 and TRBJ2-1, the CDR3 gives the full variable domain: DTGVSQNPRHKITKRGQNVTFRCDPISEHNRLYWYRQTLGQGPEFLTYFQNEAQLEKSRLLSDRFSAERPKGSFSTLEIQRTEQGDSAMYLCASSPDIYNEQFFGPGTRLTVL.

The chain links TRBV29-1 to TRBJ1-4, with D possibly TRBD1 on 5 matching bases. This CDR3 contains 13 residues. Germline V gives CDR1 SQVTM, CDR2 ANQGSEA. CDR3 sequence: CTVGATKNEKLFF. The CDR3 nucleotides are TGCACAGTCGGGGCAACCAAGAATGAAAAACTGTTTTTT.

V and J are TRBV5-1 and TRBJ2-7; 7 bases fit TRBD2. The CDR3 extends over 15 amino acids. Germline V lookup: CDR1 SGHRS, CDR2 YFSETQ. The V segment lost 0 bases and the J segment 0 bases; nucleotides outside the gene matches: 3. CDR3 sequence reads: CASSLGGLSSYEQYF. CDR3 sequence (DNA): TGCGCCAGCAGCTTGGGGGGACTAAGCTCCTACGAGCAGTACTTC.

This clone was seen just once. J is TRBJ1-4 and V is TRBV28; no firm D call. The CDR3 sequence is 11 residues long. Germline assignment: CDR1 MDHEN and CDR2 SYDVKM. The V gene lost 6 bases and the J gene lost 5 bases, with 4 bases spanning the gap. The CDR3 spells CASSRNEKLFF. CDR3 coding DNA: TGTGCCAGCAGCCGAAATGAAAAACTGTTTTTT.

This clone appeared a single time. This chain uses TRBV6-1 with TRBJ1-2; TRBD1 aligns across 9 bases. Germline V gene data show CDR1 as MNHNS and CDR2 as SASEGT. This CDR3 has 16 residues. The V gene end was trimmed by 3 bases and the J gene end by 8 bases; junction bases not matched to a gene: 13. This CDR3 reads CASSDLEGQGSDGYTF. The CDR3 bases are TGTGCCAGCAGTGACCTGGAAGGACAGGGGAGTGACGGCTACACCTTC.

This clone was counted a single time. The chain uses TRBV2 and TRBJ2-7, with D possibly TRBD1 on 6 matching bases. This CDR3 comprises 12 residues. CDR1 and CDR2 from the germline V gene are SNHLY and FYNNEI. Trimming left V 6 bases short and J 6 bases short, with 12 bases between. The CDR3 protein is CASSVTGIEQYF. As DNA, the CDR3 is TGTGCCAGCAGCGTAACAGGGATCGAGCAGTACTTC.

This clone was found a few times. The CDR3 DNA follows: TGTGCCAGCAGCTTAGGGACTAACTATGGCTACACCTTC. This sequence encodes CASSLGTNYGYTF. This chain links TRBV7-9 with TRBJ1-2; D gene uncertain. Germline V gene data show CDR1 as SEHNR and CDR2 as FQNEAQ (reference sequence). The V gene lost 1 base and the J gene lost 0 bases, with 3 bases spanning the gap. The CDR3 is made up of 13 amino acids.

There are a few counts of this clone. This CDR3 is CASGSGRVSPGELFF. Here the CDR3 DNA reads TGTGCCAGCGGTAGCGGGAGGGTCTCGCCCGGGGAGCTGTTTTTT. The chain couples TRBV2 to TRBJ2-2, with 11 bases lining up with TRBD2. Per the germline V gene, CDR1 is SNHLY and CDR2 is FYNNEI. J was trimmed by 6 bases and V by 8 bases; bases with no gene match: 8. The CDR3 is made up of 15 amino acids. The whole variable domain, filled in from reference TRBV2 and TRBJ2-2, reads EPEVTQTPSHQVTQMGQEVILRCVPISNHLYFYWYRQILGQKVEFLVSFYNNEISEKSEIFDDQFSVERPDGSNFTLKIRSTKLEDSAMYFCASGSGRVSPGELFFGEGSRLTVL.

CDR3 nucleotide sequence: TGCGCCAGCAGCAGGGGGGGCTTGAACACTGAAGCTTTCTTT. It translates to CASSRGGLNTEAFF. This chain connects TRBV5-1 to TRBJ1-1; maybe TRBD1 (6 bases). The CDR3 loop spans 14 amino acids. Looked up from germline, CDR1 is SGHRS and CDR2 is YFSETQ. The V gene lost 4 bases and the J gene lost 0 bases, with 10 bases spanning the gap.

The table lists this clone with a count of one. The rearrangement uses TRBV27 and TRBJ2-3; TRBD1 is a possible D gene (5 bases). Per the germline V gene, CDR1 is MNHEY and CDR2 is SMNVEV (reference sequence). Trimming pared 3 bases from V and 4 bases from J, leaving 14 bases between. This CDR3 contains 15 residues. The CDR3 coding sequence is TGTGCCAGCAGTTTCAACCAGGGTCGCGCAGATACGCAGTATTTT. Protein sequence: CASSFNQGRADTQYF.

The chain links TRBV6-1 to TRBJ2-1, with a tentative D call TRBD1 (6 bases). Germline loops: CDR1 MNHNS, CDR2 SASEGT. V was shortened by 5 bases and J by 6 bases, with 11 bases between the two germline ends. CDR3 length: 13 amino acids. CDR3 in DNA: TGTGCCAGCAGTCTAACAGGGCTCAATGAGCAGTTCTTC. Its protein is CASSLTGLNEQFF.

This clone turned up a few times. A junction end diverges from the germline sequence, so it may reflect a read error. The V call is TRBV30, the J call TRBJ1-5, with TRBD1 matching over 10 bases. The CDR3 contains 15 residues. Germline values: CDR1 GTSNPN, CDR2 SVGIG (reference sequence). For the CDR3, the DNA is TGTGCCTGGAGTCCCTCGACAGGGGGCAAACAGCCCCAGCATTTT. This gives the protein CAWSPSTGGKQPQHF.

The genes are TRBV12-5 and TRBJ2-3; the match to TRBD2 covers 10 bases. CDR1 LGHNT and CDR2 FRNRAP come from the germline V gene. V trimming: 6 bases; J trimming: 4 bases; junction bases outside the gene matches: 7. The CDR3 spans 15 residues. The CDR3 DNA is TGTGCTAGTGGCCCGAGCGGGGGGGGCGCAGATACGCAGTATTTT. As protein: CASGPSGGGADTQYF. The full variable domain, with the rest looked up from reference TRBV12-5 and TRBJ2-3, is DARVTQTPRHKVTEMGQEVTMRCQPILGHNTVFWYRQTMMQGLELLAYFRNRAPLDDSGMPKDRFSAEMPDATLATLKIQPSEPRDSAVYFCASGPSGGGADTQYFGPGTRLTVL.

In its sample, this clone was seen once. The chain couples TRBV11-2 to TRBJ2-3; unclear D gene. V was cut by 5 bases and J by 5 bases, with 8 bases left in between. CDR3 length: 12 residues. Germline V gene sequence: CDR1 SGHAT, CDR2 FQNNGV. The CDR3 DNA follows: TGTGCCAGCAGCAGCGCGATAGATACGCAGTATTTT. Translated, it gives CASSSAIDTQYF. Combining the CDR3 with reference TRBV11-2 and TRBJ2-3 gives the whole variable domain EAGVAQSPRYKIIEKRQSVAFWCNPISGHATLYWYQQILGQGPKLLIQFQNNGVVDDSQLPKDRFSAERLKGVDSTLKIQPAKLEDSAVYLCASSSAIDTQYFGPGTRLTVL.

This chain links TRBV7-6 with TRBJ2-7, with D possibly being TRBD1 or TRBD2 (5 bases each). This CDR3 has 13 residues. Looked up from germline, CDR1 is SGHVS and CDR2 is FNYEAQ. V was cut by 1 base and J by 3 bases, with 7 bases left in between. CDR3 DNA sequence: TGTGCCAGCAGCTTAGGTGGGGGCTACGAGCAGTACTTC. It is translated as CASSLGGGYEQYF.

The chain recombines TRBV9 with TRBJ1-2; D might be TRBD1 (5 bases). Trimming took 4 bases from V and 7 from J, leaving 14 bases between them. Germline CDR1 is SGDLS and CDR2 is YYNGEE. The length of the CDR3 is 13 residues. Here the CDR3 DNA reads TGTGCCAGCAGCCCTGACAGAAACCTTGGCTACACCTTC. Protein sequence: CASSPDRNLGYTF.

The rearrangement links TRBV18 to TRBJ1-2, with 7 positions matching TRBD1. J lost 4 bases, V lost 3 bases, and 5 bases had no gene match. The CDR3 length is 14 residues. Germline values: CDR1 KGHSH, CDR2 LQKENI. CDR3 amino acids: CASSPPDRAYGYTF. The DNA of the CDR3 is TGTGCCAGCTCACCCCCCGACAGGGCCTATGGCTACACCTTC.

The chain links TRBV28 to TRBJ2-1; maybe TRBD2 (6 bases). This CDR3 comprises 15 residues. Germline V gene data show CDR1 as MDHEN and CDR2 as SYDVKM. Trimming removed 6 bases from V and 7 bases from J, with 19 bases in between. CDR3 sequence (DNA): TGTGCCAGCAGATCTCTGGGGGTGGGGAGGAATGAGCAGTTCTTC. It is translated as CASRSLGVGRNEQFF.

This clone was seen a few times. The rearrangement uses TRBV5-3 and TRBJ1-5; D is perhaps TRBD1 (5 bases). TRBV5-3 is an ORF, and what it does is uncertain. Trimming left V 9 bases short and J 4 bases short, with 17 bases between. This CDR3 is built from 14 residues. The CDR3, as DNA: TGTGCCACAAGAAAGGGACGGGTGAATCAGCCCCAGCATTTT. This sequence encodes CATRKGRVNQPQHF.

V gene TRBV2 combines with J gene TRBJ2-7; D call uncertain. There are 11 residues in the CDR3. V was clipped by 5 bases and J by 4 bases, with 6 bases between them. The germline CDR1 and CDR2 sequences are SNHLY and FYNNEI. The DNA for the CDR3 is TGTGCCAGCAGTTACACATACGAGCAGTACTTC. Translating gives CASSYTYEQYF. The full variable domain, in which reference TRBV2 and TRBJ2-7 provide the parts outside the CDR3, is EPEVTQTPSHQVTQMGQEVILRCVPISNHLYFYWYRQILGQKVEFLVSFYNNEISEKSEIFDDQFSVERPDGSNFTLKIRSTKLEDSAMYFCASSYTYEQYFGPGTRLTVT.

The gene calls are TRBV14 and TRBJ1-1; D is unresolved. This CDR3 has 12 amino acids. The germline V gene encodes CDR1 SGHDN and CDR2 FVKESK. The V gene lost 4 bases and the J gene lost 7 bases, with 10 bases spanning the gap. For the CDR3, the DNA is TGTGCCAGCAGCCGGGGTCCCGGTGAAGCTTTCTTT. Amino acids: CASSRGPGEAFF.

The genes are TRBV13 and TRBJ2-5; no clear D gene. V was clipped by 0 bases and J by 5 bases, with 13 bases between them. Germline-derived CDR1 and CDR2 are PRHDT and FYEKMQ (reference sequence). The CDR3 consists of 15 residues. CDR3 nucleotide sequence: TGTGCCAGCAGCTTAGGCCTCGCAGGCGGTGAGACCCAGTACTTC. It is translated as CASSLGLAGGETQYF.

CDR3: CASSFGMGNQPQHF. CDR3 DNA: TGTGCCAGCAGTTTCGGGATGGGCAATCAGCCCCAGCATTTT. The chain carries TRBV27 and TRBJ1-5; no definite D call. The CDR3 has 14 residues. Trimming shortened V by 3 bases and J by 2 bases, and 8 bases separated the two germline ends. CDR1 MNHEY and CDR2 SMNVEV come from the germline V gene (reference sequence).

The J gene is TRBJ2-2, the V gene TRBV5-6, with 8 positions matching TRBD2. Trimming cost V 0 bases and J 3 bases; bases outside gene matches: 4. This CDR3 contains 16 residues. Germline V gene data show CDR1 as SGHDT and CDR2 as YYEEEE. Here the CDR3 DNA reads TGTGCCAGCAGCTTGGATGTAGCGGGATACACCGGGGAGCTGTTTTTT. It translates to CASSLDVAGYTGELFF.

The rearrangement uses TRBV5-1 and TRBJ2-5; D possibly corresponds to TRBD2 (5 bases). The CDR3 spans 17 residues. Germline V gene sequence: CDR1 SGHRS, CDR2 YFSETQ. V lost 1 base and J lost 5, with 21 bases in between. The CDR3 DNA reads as TGCGCCAGCAGCTTGCCGGCCGGTGAGGGTATGCGGGAGACCCAGTACTTC. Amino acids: CASSLPAGEGMRETQYF.